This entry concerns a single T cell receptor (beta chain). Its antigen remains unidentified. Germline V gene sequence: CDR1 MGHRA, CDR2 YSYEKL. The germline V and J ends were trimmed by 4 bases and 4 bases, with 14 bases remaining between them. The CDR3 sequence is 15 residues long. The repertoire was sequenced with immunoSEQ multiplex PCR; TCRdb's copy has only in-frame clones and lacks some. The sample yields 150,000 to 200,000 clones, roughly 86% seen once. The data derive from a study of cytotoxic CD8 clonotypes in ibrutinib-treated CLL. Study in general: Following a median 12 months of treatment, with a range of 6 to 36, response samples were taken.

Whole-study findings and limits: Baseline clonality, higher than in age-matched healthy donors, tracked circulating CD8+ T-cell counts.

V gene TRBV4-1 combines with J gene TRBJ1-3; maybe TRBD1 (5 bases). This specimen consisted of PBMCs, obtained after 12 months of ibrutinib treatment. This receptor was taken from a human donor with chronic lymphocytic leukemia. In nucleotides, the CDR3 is TGCGCCAGCAGCCCGAGCGGGGGGAGGGGAAACACCATATATTTT. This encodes CASSPSGGRGNTIYF.